This T cell receptor (beta chain) was profiled in a study of T cell repertoires in cytomegalovirus infection. On the study more broadly: TCR beta signatures that were public indicated CMV infection and matching HLA type. Study-wide results and limits: HLA-C-restricted CMV clonotypes gave the most frequent clonotype in two of eight donors. Totalled public TCR beta family frequency picked out people who carried CMV plus the relevant HLA.

In the case of this clonotype: Its specificity is not known.

MiXCR, applied by TCRdb to the reads, yields one record per CDR3 protein. The sample records 100,000 to 120,000 distinct CDR3 sequences, around 30% being singletons. Sample: CD8+ T cells from cultured PBMCs, taken from culture after CMV antigen stimulation. This receptor was identified in a human donor in good health (CMV status not recorded). Some clones in this sample may be carry-over from other donors' samples.

CDR3 in DNA: TGCGCCAGCAGCCAAAATGGCGGGACTTTCAATGAGCAGTTCTTC. Encoded protein: CASSQNGGTFNEQFF. The rearrangement links TRBV4-3 to TRBJ2-1; D is perhaps TRBD2 (6 bases). The germline V and J ends were trimmed by 2 bases and 6 bases, with 14 bases remaining between them. CDR1 is LGHNA and CDR2 is YSLEER in the germline V gene. The CDR3 consists of 15 residues.